The rows below give T cell receptor beta chains drawn from one sample of a study of Ad26.COV2.S vaccination and SARS-CoV-2 variants. Some clones are missing from TCRdb's copy, which holds only in-frame ones; the method was immunoSEQ multiplex PCR. Of 300,000 to 500,000 clones listed, approximately 90% were seen once; the top ten hold 3.5%. Specimen: peripheral blood, collected in a trial of Ad26.COV2.S vaccine versus placebo. These receptors came from a person between 18 and 59 years old who received the Ad26.COV2.S COVID-19 vaccine or a placebo. The CDR3 runs from the conserved cysteine through the conserved F or W. The D gene is left open where the match is weak. Clone size is stated in some rows and not others, as once, few, many or a class when expanded.

-	TRBV9	-	TRBJ2-5	15	TGTGCCAGCAGCGTAGCTAGCGCCAGCCAAGAGACCCAGTACTTC	CASSVASASQETQYF
TRBD1	TRBV18	-	TRBJ1-2	15	TGTGCCAGCTCACCCAACAGGGGTGGTAACTATGGCTACACCTTC	CASSPNRGGNYGYTF
-	TRBV18	-	TRBJ1-2	16	TGTGCCAGCTCACCAAGTTCAGGGTCGGACCAATATGGCTACACCTTC	CASSPSSGSDQYGYTF
TRBD2	TRBV5-1	-	TRBJ2-2	16	TGCGCCAGCAGCTTGAGAGTAGCGGGGGACACCGGGGAGCTGTTTTTT	CASSLRVAGDTGELFF
-	TRBV6-2/TRBV6-3	-	TRBJ1-3	15	TGTGCCAGCAGTTCAGATGCCCTCTCTGGAAACACCATATATTTT	CASSSDALSGNTIYF
TRBD2	TRBV2	-	TRBJ2-1	15	TGTGCCAGCAGTGAGACTAGCGGGGGGGGCTATGAGCAGTTCTTC	CASSETSGGGYEQFF
TRBD2	TRBV5-1	-	TRBJ2-2	15	TGCGCCAGCAGCGCGAGCGGGACGAACACCGGGGAGCTGTTTTTT	CASSASGTNTGELFF
TRBD2	TRBV2	-	TRBJ2-5	13	TGTGCCAGCAGCGGAGCGGGGTTAGAGACCCAGTACTTC	CASSGAGLETQYF
TRBD1	TRBV4-3	-	TRBJ1-6	14	TGCGCCAGCAGCCAAAGGACAGGGAATTCACCCCTCCACTTT	CASSQRTGNSPLHF
-	TRBV7-9	-	TRBJ1-1	15	TGTGCCAGCAGCCTCCTGGTGTACTCGAACACTGAAGCTTTCTTT	CASSLLVYSNTEAFF
-	TRBV15	-	TRBJ1-3	16	TGTGCCACCAGCAGAGAGGCCAGGGGCTCTGGAAACACCATATATTTT	CATSREARGSGNTIYF
-	TRBV6-2/TRBV6-3	-	TRBJ1-1	15	TGTGCCAGCAGCTCGCATAACACAGGGAACACTGAAGCTTTCTTT	CASSSHNTGNTEAFF
-	TRBV12-5	-	TRBJ2-2	14	TGTGCTAGTGGTTTGGAGGGGTTCACCGGGGAGCTGTTTTTT	CASGLEGFTGELFF
-	TRBV27	-	TRBJ1-1	15	TGTGCCAGCAGCCCATTCGGGGTAGGAAACACTGAAGCTTTCTTT	CASSPFGVGNTEAFF
-	TRBV4-1	-	TRBJ1-3	15	TGCGCCAGCAGCCAGGGACTCCTCTCTGGAAACACCATATATTTT	CASSQGLLSGNTIYF
TRBD2	TRBV3-1/TRBV3-2	-	TRBJ2-1	15	TGTGCCAGCAGCCTCGGGACTAGCCTGGGCAATGAGCAGTTCTTC	CASSLGTSLGNEQFF
-	TRBV11-2	-	TRBJ1-1	14	TGTGCCAGCAGCTCGATGAAGGGTTCCCCTGAAGCTTTCTTT	CASSSMKGSPEAFF
TRBD1	TRBV2	-	TRBJ2-2	15	TGTGCCAGCAGGGGGGGACAGGGCAACACCGGGGAGCTGTTTTTT	CASRGGQGNTGELFF
-	TRBV6-5	-	TRBJ1-1	13	TGTGCCAGCAGGCCGGCGGGGGCCACTGAAGCTTTCTTT	CASRPAGATEAFF
-	TRBV7-8	-	TRBJ2-2	16	TGTGCCAGCAGCAGTAGCGTTAATTTTGACACCGGGGAGCTGTTTTTT	CASSSSVNFDTGELFF
TRBD1	TRBV7-2	-	TRBJ2-5	14	TGTGCCAGCAGCCCCCAGGGGGCACAAGAGACCCAGTACTTC	CASSPQGAQETQYF
-	TRBV11-2	-	TRBJ1-6	15	TGTGCCAGCAGACCACTTCAGGGACGCGGTTCACCCCTCCACTTT	CASRPLQGRGSPLHF
-	TRBV20-1	-	TRBJ2-1	14	TGCAGTGCTAGTACGGGGAACTCCTACAATGAGCAGTTCTTC	CSASTGNSYNEQFF
TRBD1	TRBV29-1	-	TRBJ1-1	18	TGCAGCGTTGAAGATCTTCAGGGGGGGCGCGGGTCGGACACTGAAGCTTTCTTT	CSVEDLQGGRGSDTEAFF
TRBD2	TRBV23-1	-	TRBJ2-1	20	TGCGCCAGCAGTCAATTCTCCGGGACTAGCGGGGGGGAGAGGCACAATGAGCAGTTCTTC	CASSQFSGTSGGERHNEQFF
-	TRBV4-1	-	TRBJ1-5	16	TGCGCCAGCAGCTCCCGTTTGGGGTTTAGCAATCAGCCCCAGCATTTT	CASSSRLGFSNQPQHF
-	TRBV11-2	-	TRBJ2-1	12	TGTGCCAGCAGCCCCGGGGCACCCGAGCAGTTCTTC	CASSPGAPEQFF
-	TRBV6-1	-	TRBJ1-5	14	TGTGCCAGCACCCTTACTGGGGATCGTAGGCCCCAGCATTTT	CASTLTGDRRPQHF
-	TRBV5-1	once	TRBJ1-2	15	TGCGCCAGCAGCTTGAGTTGGGGCCATTCATATGGCTACACCTTC	CASSLSWGHSYGYTF
-	TRBV5-1	-	TRBJ2-2	14	TGCGCCAGCAAAGGACAGCCGAACACCGGGGAGCTGTTTTTT	CASKGQPNTGELFF
TRBD1	TRBV5-1	-	TRBJ1-2	15	TGCGCCAGCAGCTTGGATGGACAGGGTGACTATGGCTACACCTTC	CASSLDGQGDYGYTF
-	TRBV6-5	-	TRBJ2-7	13	TGTGCCACCGCGACGGGATTCTCCTACGAGCAGTACTTC	CATATGFSYEQYF
-	TRBV7-9	-	TRBJ1-1	15	TGTGCCAGCAGCACCTTGACAGAAATTTACACTGAAGCTTTCTTT	CASSTLTEIYTEAFF
-	TRBV7-8	-	TRBJ2-1	14	TGTGCCAGCAGCCCGGGGGCCCTTGGGGATGAGCAGTTCTTC	CASSPGALGDEQFF
-	TRBV11-2	-	TRBJ1-2	15	TGTGCCAGCAGCTTAGAGCCCAGGCGGGGGTATGGCTACACCTTC	CASSLEPRRGYGYTF
TRBD2	TRBV11-3	-	TRBJ2-3	16	TGTGCCAGCAGCATGGGGACTAGCGGGGGAACAGATACGCAGTATTTT	CASSMGTSGGTDTQYF
-	TRBV6-5	-	TRBJ2-2	15	TGTGCCAGCAGTCAACACCCACAGGGAACCGGGGAGCTGTTTTTT	CASSQHPQGTGELFF
TRBD1	TRBV5-1	-	TRBJ2-3	17	TGCGCCAGCAGCCTGACCGTGACAGGGGGTTCCGAAGGTACGCAGTATTTT	CASSLTVTGGSEGTQYF
-	TRBV4-1	-	TRBJ2-7	14	TGCGCCAGCAGCCAAGTCGCAGGGATCGACGAGCAGTACTTC	CASSQVAGIDEQYF
-	TRBV5-4	-	TRBJ2-3	16	TGTGCCAGCAGCTTGGGGCGGTCGGGGGCAGGCGATACGCAGTATTTT	CASSLGRSGAGDTQYF
-	TRBV4-1	-	TRBJ1-2	13	TGCGCCAGCAGCCTATATCACAGGGAAGGCTACACCTTC	CASSLYHREGYTF
-	TRBV28	-	TRBJ1-4	15	TGTGCCAGCAGTTTTGGGGGAGGGGCGTTTGAAAAACTGTTTTTT	CASSFGGGAFEKLFF
-	TRBV7-8	-	TRBJ1-1	13	TGTGCCAGCAGCCGATCGGGAGGAATTGAAGCTTTCTTT	CASSRSGGIEAFF
-	TRBV3-1/TRBV3-2	-	TRBJ1-1	15	TGTGCCAGCAGCCAAGATACAGCCGGGAACACTGAAGCTTTCTTT	CASSQDTAGNTEAFF